This T cell receptor beta chain was sequenced during a study of T cells in Graves' hyperthyroidism and ophthalmopathy (dated by TCRdb to the late 2010s). Regarding the research as a whole: Peripheral blood was collected at initial diagnosis, before any treatment. TCR V-J signatures able to tell the groups apart were searched for in a discovery cohort of more than 90 patients, of whom more than 40 had Graves' ophthalmopathy and about 60 had stable Graves' hyperthyroidism. Whether ophthalmopathy could be predicted prospectively was tested in an independent validation cohort made up of under 20 hyperthyroidism patients plus 17 patients who later progressed to ophthalmopathy. For training and testing, the 110 or so patients in the discovery cohort were randomly divided in a 7:3 ratio. In several Graves' hyperthyroidism patients, the study also compared T-cell repertoires from thyroid tissue with T-cell repertoires from blood. Following sampling, methimazole starting at 30 mg daily was given to hyperthyroidism patients, and high-dose intravenous methylprednisolone was given to ophthalmopathy patients. The paper reports TCR Vbeta CDR3 sequencing of over 130 peripheral blood samples: under 45 ophthalmopathy, some 80 hyperthyroidism and around 17 progressor patients. General findings and caveats noted by the study authors: In validation, progression to ophthalmopathy was predicted by the model with 70% to 71% sensitivity and 72% to 85% specificity, a median of roughly 6 months before onset. Most expanded thyroid clonotypes (frequency above 0.001) were also detected in blood, suggesting blood repertoires may reflect thyroid immune responses. In cross-validation, a model built on a 13 V-J signature told ophthalmopathy apart from stable hyperthyroidism with under 90% sensitivity and about 81% specificity, and in testing the same model reached 80%/75%. No statistical method was used to set the sample size in advance, and investigators knew the group allocation.

Relative to germline, V is missing 5 bases and J is missing 3 bases, with 9 bases of the junction outside any gene match. The CDR3 numbers 15 residues from cysteine through phenylalanine. CDR3 DNA is the only sequence kept; it has 45 bases, read in frame from the first base. The CDR1 and CDR2 encoded by the germline V gene (reference sequence) are GTSNPN and SVGIG. The TCR beta CDR3 regions were amplified from RNA transcripts. The first round of RT-PCR for the TCR CDR3 was performed with the HTBI primer set and the Qiagen OneStep RT-PCR kit. Libraries were constructed in a second round of multiplex PCR, after which size selection and purification were carried out. Paired-end sequencing of the libraries was performed with 100 bp reads on an Illumina HiSeq2000. The paper's data handling went like this. SOAPnuke was used to process the raw data, with reads discarded if the reads contained adapters or uncalled bases, had a mean Phred below 15, or lacked an exact constant-primer or identifier match. COPE v1.2.5 was used to merge high-quality paired reads, and clonotypes were defined as unique nucleotide sequences. MiTCR v1.1 was used to align the clonotypes against IMGT TRBV, TRBD and TRBJ reference segments. Analysis was restricted to V-J combinations with a frequency above 0.0001, which covered roughly 99% of repertoires. A TCS score was defined as the ratio of F50 (clonal expansion) to E x V (chaos), with BLOSUM62-based TCRdist applied between CDR3 peptides within each V-J. Welch's t-statistics and random forest reduced roughly 530 V-J features to some 14, which were used in a naive Bayes classifier (R e1071). Using fastp trimming at Q25 and MiXCR clonotype assembly, TCRdb reanalyzed the public sequencing data and kept in-frame beta chains. Rows are combined by CDR3 protein, so each entry shows the most common genes and DNA. The V and J calls and clone size are TCRdb's, not the authors'. The sample table holds approximately 370,000 distinct CDR3 sequences, of which about 18% were seen once. The ten top clones hold roughly 35% of the sample.

Hyperthyroidism patients were aged 18 to 65 years and newly diagnosed, with disease duration of less than 2 months. The study excluded patients with uncontrolled infections, other autoimmune diseases, pregnancy or lactation. Clinical symptoms, serum thyroxine and TRAb, thyroid ultrasound, and orbital computed tomography formed the basis for the diagnoses. Blood from progressor patients was drawn when they were first diagnosed with hyperthyroidism, before any ophthalmopathy symptoms appeared. PBMCs were separated from roughly 10 ml of fresh peripheral blood using Ficoll-Paque density gradient centrifugation. Progressor patients were initially diagnosed with Graves' hyperthyroidism and developed ophthalmopathy during follow-up. Trizol reagent was used to extract total RNA, and RNA quality was then checked on an Agilent 2100 Bioanalyzer. This clonotype was observed a few times. The antigen it recognizes is unknown. The record has no base qualities; no much larger clone is one base away.

Source material: blood. The chain joins TRBV30 to TRBJ2-3; a stretch of 9 junction bases matches TRBD2. The clonotype was recovered from a woman in her 30s with Graves' hyperthyroidism that later progressed to Graves' ophthalmopathy. Here the CDR3 is given as CAWGTGTSRTDTQYF. The DNA sequence is given as TGTGCCTGGGGGACCGGGACTAGCAGAACAGATACGCAGTATTTT.